The 22 T cell receptor beta chains reported below all come from one sample, sequenced in a study of patients and donors after allogeneic stem cell transplantation. TCRdb fed the RT-PCR reads into MiXCR, producing one record per CDR3 protein. The sample consists of roughly 960,000 distinct CDR3 sequences, roughly 18% of them appearing once. Sequenced input: blood, either unsorted or a sorted T cell fraction (not recorded which). These receptors all stem from a human donor who was either an allogeneic HSCT recipient or a stem cell or donor lymphocyte infusion donor (not recorded which). It is not recorded whose cells these are; they may come from a transplant donor.

This clonotype occurred a few times. The chain links TRBV4-1 to TRBJ2-4; possibly TRBD2 for D (7 bases). The CDR3 sequence is 13 residues long. Germline assignment: CDR1 MGHRA and CDR2 YSYEKL. V lost 8 bases, J lost 8 bases, and 16 bases lay in between. The CDR3 bases are TGCGCCAGCTCTCCGGGGGGCAAGTACATTCAGTACTTC. This codes for CASSPGGKYIQYF.

The chain uses TRBV6-5 and TRBJ2-7, with 12 bases that match TRBD2. Germline lookup yields CDR1 MNHEY and CDR2 SVGAGI. Losses at the gene ends were 0 bases for V and 4 bases for J; bases not matched to a gene: 4. The CDR3 sequence is 16 residues long. In DNA form, the CDR3 reads TGTGCCAGCAGTTACTCTGGGACTAGCGGGTTATACGAGCAGTACTTC. Its protein product is CASSYSGTSGLYEQYF.

The sample holds a few counts of this clonotype. The CDR3 is CASSLLWDTDTQYF. DNA of the CDR3: TGTGCCAGCAGCTTATTATGGGACACAGATACGCAGTATTTT. This chain joins TRBV7-9 and TRBJ2-3; no reliable D call. The CDR3 is 14 amino acids. Germline assignment: CDR1 SEHNR and CDR2 FQNEAQ (reference sequence). V was clipped by 2 bases and J by 2 bases, with 8 bases between them.

This clonotype was counted a few times. The genes are TRBV4-1 and TRBJ2-5; D not resolved. V lost 0 bases and J lost 4, with 9 bases in between. The V gene's germline CDR1 is MGHRA and CDR2 YSYEKL. The CDR3 is 14 amino acids. The DNA for the CDR3 is TGCGCCAGCAGCCAAGAGGTGGTGTTAGAGACCCAGTACTTC. Encoded protein: CASSQEVVLETQYF.

CDR3 in amino acids: CSVEPAKNQETQYF. The CDR3 DNA is TGCAGCGTTGAACCTGCCAAGAACCAAGAGACCCAGTACTTC. V and J are TRBV29-1 and TRBJ2-5, with unresolved D. The V and J ends lost 2 bases and 0 bases respectively, with 10 bases between them. The CDR3 has 14 residues. The V gene's germline CDR1 is SQVTM and CDR2 ANQGSEA.

This clonotype has a handful of counts. The chain employs TRBV7-9 and TRBJ2-2; D is possibly TRBD2 (5 bases). The V end lost 6 bases, the J end lost 1 base, and 12 bases lay between the germline ends. Germline V gene lookup returns CDR1 SEHNR and CDR2 FQNEAQ (reference sequence). The CDR3 is 15 residues long. The CDR3 coding sequence is TGTGCCAGCAGTTCAAGGACTGAGAACACCGGGGAGCTGTTTTTT. Its protein is CASSSRTENTGELFF.

This rearrangement joins TRBV20-1 to TRBJ2-1; unclear D gene. The CDR3 runs 16 residues. In germline, CDR1 is DFQATT, CDR2 SNEGSKA (reference sequence). V was shortened by 2 bases and J by 0 bases, with 14 bases between the two germline ends. The CDR3 loop is CSARLVPVGSYNEQFF. For the CDR3, the DNA is TGCAGTGCTAGACTCGTCCCGGTAGGCTCCTACAATGAGCAGTTCTTC.

This clonotype was seen at least ten times. This chain connects TRBV12-3 or TRBV12-4 to TRBJ2-2; D is perhaps TRBD2 (5 bases). The CDR3 is made up of 13 amino acids. V was cut by 2 bases and J by 5 bases, with 6 bases left in between. This chain's CDR3 is CASSLRETGELFF. As DNA, the CDR3 is TGTGCCAGCAGTTTACGGGAAACCGGGGAGCTGTTTTTT.

This rearrangement joins TRBV12-3 or TRBV12-4 to TRBJ1-2; TRBD1 agrees at 8 bases. This CDR3 has 14 amino acids. Trimming cost V 8 bases and J 2 bases; bases outside gene matches: 7. CDR3 bases: TGTGCCAGCCTGGACAGGGTAGGGAACTATGGCTACACCTTC. Translation gives CASLDRVGNYGYTF.

V is TRBV24-1 and J is TRBJ1-1, with 7 bases aligning to TRBD1. V lost 7 bases to trimming and J lost 1 base; unmatched junction nucleotides: 5. The germline gives CDR1 KGHDR, CDR2 SFDVKD. The CDR3 is made up of 14 amino acids. Written as DNA, the CDR3 is TGTGCCACCAGGCCGGGACAGCAGAACACTGAAGCTTTCTTT. Its translation is CATRPGQQNTEAFF.

This clonotype was counted between two and nine times. The chain recombines TRBV15 with TRBJ1-2; 10 positions match TRBD1. Per the germline V gene, CDR1 is LNHNV and CDR2 is YYDKDF (reference sequence). With 3 bases clipped from V and 1 base from J, the junction kept 5 bases outside the gene matches. This CDR3 has 16 amino acids. CDR3 region: CATSRDRGSHNYGYTF. The CDR3 nucleotides are TGTGCCACCAGCAGGGACAGGGGGTCTCATAACTATGGCTACACCTTC. Full variable domain (rest looked up from reference TRBV15 and TRBJ1-2): DAMVIQNPRYQVTQFGKPVTLSCSQTLNHNVMYWYQQKSSQAPKLLFHYYDKDFNNEADTPDNFQSRRPNTSFCFLDIRSPGLGDTAMYLCATSRDRGSHNYGYTFGSGTRLTVV.

The chain couples TRBV12-3 or TRBV12-4 to TRBJ2-3; TRBD2 matches 8 bases. The CDR3 is 16 residues long. Trimming at V came to 6 bases and at J to 2 bases, leaving 10 bases not matched to a gene. Written as DNA, the CDR3 is TGTGCCAGCAGCCCGTTCGGGGGGGGCTACACAGATACGCAGTATTTT. This codes for CASSPFGGGYTDTQYF.

The chain couples TRBV5-1 to TRBJ1-3; D possibly corresponds to TRBD1 (6 bases). Trimming removed 4 bases at V and 4 bases at J, with 15 bases between. The CDR3 contains 15 residues. In germline, CDR1 is SGHRS, CDR2 YFSETQ. The CDR3 DNA is TGCGCCAGCAGCCTGGACAGAAATTTGGGAAACACCATATATTTT. Translated: CASSLDRNLGNTIYF.

This clonotype has a handful of counts. This chain uses TRBV29-1 with TRBJ1-1, with D uncertain. V gave up 4 bases and J gave up 1 base, with 16 bases separating them. Germline CDR1 and CDR2: SQVTM and ANQGSEA. The CDR3 spans 15 residues. The CDR3: CSVVGSLKGNTEAFF. The CDR3 nucleotides read TGCAGCGTTGTTGGCAGCCTAAAGGGGAACACTGAAGCTTTCTTT.

This clonotype was seen a few times. The chain has TRBV5-1 and TRBJ2-7, with TRBD1 matching 8 bases. CDR1 and CDR2 (germline): SGHRS, YFSETQ. The CDR3 is 15 residues long. The J segment lost 4 bases and the V segment lost 4 bases, leaving 10 bases of the junction unmatched. The CDR3 loop is CASSPGQAVTYEQYF. CDR3 in DNA: TGCGCCAGCAGCCCGGGACAGGCGGTAACTTACGAGCAGTACTTC.

This clonotype was observed a few times. V usage is TRBV6-1 and J usage is TRBJ2-7; 10 bases fit TRBD2. The trim removed 6 bases at V and 3 bases at J, leaving 11 bases unmatched. Looked up from germline, CDR1 is MNHNS and CDR2 is SASEGT. The CDR3 contains 16 residues. The CDR3 bases are TGTGCCAGCAGGCAAAACCCTAGCGGGAGTCTCTACGAGCAGTACTTC. This encodes CASRQNPSGSLYEQYF.

This chain uses TRBV7-7 with TRBJ2-2; the D gene is possibly TRBD1 (6 bases). Trimming took 6 bases from V and 5 from J, leaving 16 bases between them. The germline CDR1 and CDR2 sequences are SSHAT and FNYEAQ (reference sequence). CDR3 length: 15 residues. CDR3 sequence reads: CASRGNRVRTGELFF. CDR3 nucleotide sequence: TGTGCCAGCAGGGGGAACAGGGTCCGGACCGGGGAGCTGTTTTTT.

This clonotype was counted a few times. Written as DNA, the CDR3 is TGTGCCAGCACCCGCGGGGAGCGCAATCAGCCCCAGCATTTT. Translated: CASTRGERNQPQHF. The chain couples TRBV12-3 or TRBV12-4 to TRBJ1-5; D call uncertain. The CDR3 length is 14 residues. V was clipped by 7 bases and J by 2 bases, with 12 bases between them.

This rearrangement joins TRBV11-2 to TRBJ1-3; D uncertain. Trimming stripped 3 bases from V and 0 bases from J, with 6 bases between. In germline, CDR1 is SGHAT, CDR2 FQNNGV. The CDR3 has 14 residues. CDR3 sequence: CASSLTDSGNTIYF. CDR3 DNA sequence: TGTGCCAGCAGCTTGACCGACTCTGGAAACACCATATATTTT. Drawing the rest from reference TRBV11-2 and TRBJ1-3, the complete variable domain is EAGVAQSPRYKIIEKRQSVAFWCNPISGHATLYWYQQILGQGPKLLIQFQNNGVVDDSQLPKDRFSAERLKGVDSTLKIQPAKLEDSAVYLCASSLTDSGNTIYFGEGSWLTVV.

This clonotype turned up a few times. The chain employs TRBV12-3 or TRBV12-4 and TRBJ2-1; 7 bases are a match to TRBD1. The V segment lost 6 bases and the J segment 8 bases; nucleotides outside the gene matches: 4. This CDR3 has 12 amino acids. The CDR3 sequence: CASRDRADEQFF. In DNA form, the CDR3 reads TGTGCCAGCAGAGACAGGGCCGATGAGCAGTTCTTC.

The rearrangement joins TRBV10-3 to TRBJ2-5; 7 positions match TRBD2. Losses at the gene ends were 4 bases for V and 2 bases for J; bases not matched to a gene: 13. This CDR3 contains 17 residues. From germline, CDR1 is ENHRY and CDR2 SYGVKD. CDR3 in DNA: TGTGCCATCAGTGTCCTTGGGCGGGAGTCTGCACAAGAGACCCAGTACTTC. Its translation is CAISVLGRESAQETQYF.

This clonotype was seen a few times. CDR3 amino acids: CASSVAHTANYGYTF. The CDR3 DNA reads TGTGCCAGCAGCGTAGCTCATACAGCTAACTATGGCTACACCTTC. The chain joins TRBV9 to TRBJ1-2; D not resolved. Trimming removed 0 bases at V and 0 bases at J, with 9 bases between. The CDR3 length is 15 residues. The germline V gene encodes CDR1 SGDLS and CDR2 YYNGEE.